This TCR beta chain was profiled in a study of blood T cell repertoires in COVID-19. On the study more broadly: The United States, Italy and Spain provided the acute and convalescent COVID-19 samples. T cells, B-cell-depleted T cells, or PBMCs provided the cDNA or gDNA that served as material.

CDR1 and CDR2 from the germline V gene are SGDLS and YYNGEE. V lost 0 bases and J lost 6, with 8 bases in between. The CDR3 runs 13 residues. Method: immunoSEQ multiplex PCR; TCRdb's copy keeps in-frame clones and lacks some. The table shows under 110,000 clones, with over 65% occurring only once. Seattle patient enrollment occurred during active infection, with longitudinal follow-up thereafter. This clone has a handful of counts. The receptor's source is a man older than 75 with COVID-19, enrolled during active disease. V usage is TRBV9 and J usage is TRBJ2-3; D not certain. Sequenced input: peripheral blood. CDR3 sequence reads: CASSVAPRDTQYF. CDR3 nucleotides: TGTGCCAGCAGCGTAGCCCCTCGGGATACGCAGTATTTT.